These 32 T cell receptor beta chains share one sample of origin, sequenced in a study of shared clonotypes between healthy human individuals. The method was immunoSEQ multiplex PCR; TCRdb's version includes in-frame clones alone and lacks a portion of them. The sample yields 110,000 or so clones, 65% to 75% seen once. Sequencing used memory CD8+ T cells sorted from blood. Subset denoted: CD45RO+ cells pooled with CCR7-negative TemRA cells. The receptors derive from a woman in her twenties or thirties in good health.

The gene calls are TRBV5-4 and TRBJ1-3, with D possibly TRBD1 on 6 matching bases. CDR1 is SGHNT, CDR2 YYREEE, per germline (reference sequence). V dropped 0 bases and J dropped 4 bases, with 11 bases sitting between them. The CDR3 contains 15 residues. The CDR3, as DNA: TGTGCCAGCAGCTTGGACAGGGTTGGAGGAAACACCATATATTTT. It translates to CASSLDRVGGNTIYF.

The CDR3 region has the DNA TGTGCCAGCAGAGTACGATTAGGGGCCAACGTCCTGACTTTC. Amino acids: CASRVRLGANVLTF. The rearrangement links TRBV7-8 to TRBJ2-6, with D uncertain. Trimming took 6 bases from V and 4 from J, leaving 10 bases between them. Germline values: CDR1 SGHVS, CDR2 FQNEAQ. This CDR3 is 14 amino acids long.

This clone appeared many times. The J gene is TRBJ2-7, the V gene TRBV6-1; the D gene is possibly TRBD1 (5 bases). The CDR3 runs to 14 residues. Germline CDR1 and CDR2: MNHNS and SASEGT. V was pared by 0 bases and J by 5 bases, with 11 bases between. CDR3 loop: CASSEAEQGNEQYF. CDR3 sequence (DNA): TGTGCCAGCAGTGAAGCGGAGCAGGGCAACGAGCAGTACTTC.

The V and J genes are TRBV13 and TRBJ2-2; D remains ambiguous. Between the trimmed V and J ends, which lost 1 base and 3 bases, there was a span of 9 bases. CDR1 and CDR2 (germline): PRHDT, FYEKMQ (reference sequence). The CDR3 is 15 amino acids. CDR3 DNA: TGTGCCAGCAGCTTAGAAGGGTCGGACACCGGGGAGCTGTTTTTT. Translating it yields CASSLEGSDTGELFF.

The count of this clone is one. The V gene is TRBV7-8, the J gene TRBJ2-7; possibly TRBD1 for D (6 bases). The V and J ends lost 0 bases and 0 bases respectively, with 12 bases between them. Germline-derived CDR1 and CDR2 are SGHVS and FQNEAQ. The CDR3 sequence is 16 residues long. This CDR3 is CASSLALKGHSYEQYF. In DNA, the CDR3 is TGTGCCAGCAGCTTAGCCCTGAAGGGACACTCCTACGAGCAGTACTTC.

The J gene is TRBJ1-5, the V gene TRBV28; tentative D call: TRBD1 (5 bases). The germline V and J ends were trimmed by 6 bases and 0 bases, with 18 bases remaining between them. In germline, CDR1 is MDHEN, CDR2 SYDVKM. This CDR3 is built from 17 residues. DNA of the CDR3: TGTGCCAGCAGGCCCCGGGGCAGGGTCGTTAGCAATCAGCCCCAGCATTTT. Translation: CASRPRGRVVSNQPQHF.

Of note for this clone: Given a much more abundant clone one base away, this may be a read error. This same CDR3 is encoded by further DNA sequences in the sample. The chain has TRBV5-1 and TRBJ2-5; 8 positions match TRBD1. With V trimmed by 2 bases and J by 4 bases, 1 base remained unmatched. Germline V lookup: CDR1 SGHRS, CDR2 YFSETQ. The CDR3 loop spans 13 amino acids. The CDR3 region has the DNA TGCGCCAGCAGCTTCGGACAGGGAGAGACCCAGTACTTC. Residues: CASSFGQGETQYF.

The chain is built from TRBV6-5 and TRBJ2-7; D may be TRBD1 (6 bases). Germline lookup yields CDR1 MNHEY and CDR2 SVGAGI. The CDR3 covers 12 residues. The V end lost 6 bases, the J end lost 5 bases, and 11 bases lay between the germline ends. CDR3 protein: CASSPQGHEQYF. CDR3 DNA: TGTGCCAGCAGCCCACAGGGCCACGAGCAGTACTTC.

V usage is TRBV10-3 and J usage is TRBJ1-2; perhaps TRBD1 as D (6 bases). V dropped 9 bases and J dropped 3 bases, with 11 bases sitting between them. The germline V gene encodes CDR1 ENHRY and CDR2 SYGVKD. This CDR3 contains 12 residues. This chain's CDR3 is CAIPGQYYGYTF. CDR3 DNA: TGTGCCATACCGGGACAATACTATGGCTACACCTTC.

The V gene is TRBV6-6, the J gene TRBJ1-5, with 7 bases aligning to TRBD1. The CDR3 totals 14 residues. Germline CDR1 is MNHNY and CDR2 is SVGAGI (reference sequence). V shed 2 bases, J shed 6 bases, and the junction held 4 bases outside the gene matches. The CDR3 loop reads CASSYGDRAQPQHF. The CDR3 nucleotides read TGTGCCAGCAGTTACGGAGACAGGGCTCAGCCCCAGCATTTT.

This clone was detected only once. Within the sample, other DNA sequences also encode this same CDR3. The V gene is TRBV9, the J gene TRBJ2-7; D perhaps matches TRBD1 (5 bases). Germline CDR1 SGDLS, CDR2 YYNGEE. The germline V and J ends were trimmed by 4 bases and 2 bases, with 16 bases remaining between them. The CDR3 runs 15 residues. This CDR3 reads CASSPTRDSPYEQYF. CDR3 nucleotides: TGTGCCAGCAGCCCGACAAGAGACAGTCCCTACGAGCAGTACTTC.

This sequence joins TRBV6-5 and TRBJ2-7; perhaps TRBD1 as D (6 bases). The germline CDR1 and CDR2 sequences are MNHEY and SVGAGI. V was shortened by 7 bases and J by 0 bases, with 10 bases between the two germline ends. The CDR3 extends over 13 amino acids. This CDR3 is CASTRQDSYEQYF. The CDR3 region has the DNA TGTGCCAGCACAAGACAGGACTCCTACGAGCAGTACTTC.

This clone was seen repeatedly, ten times or more. This sequence joins TRBV6-4 and TRBJ2-3; a possible D gene is TRBD2 (5 bases). The CDR3 runs 13 residues. Germline values: CDR1 MRHNA, CDR2 SNTAGT. The V and J ends lost 3 bases and 1 base respectively, with 5 bases between them. The CDR3 loop reads CASSERGTDTQYF. The CDR3 DNA reads TGTGCCAGCAGTGAGCGGGGCACAGATACGCAGTATTTT.

This clone showed up many times. This rearrangement joins TRBV4-1 to TRBJ2-1, with a possible D match to TRBD2 (6 bases). V was clipped by 2 bases and J by 7 bases, with 15 bases between them. Germline V gene lookup returns CDR1 MGHRA and CDR2 YSYEKL. The CDR3 totals 15 residues. The CDR3, as DNA: TGCGCCAGCAGCCAAACTAGCTTTCGTTTGAATGAGCAGTTCTTC. Translation gives CASSQTSFRLNEQFF.

This clone was observed a few times. The chain combines TRBV6-1 with TRBJ1-3; D unclear. V was trimmed by 2 bases and J by 4 bases, leaving 12 bases between them. Per the germline V gene, CDR1 is MNHNS and CDR2 is SASEGT. The CDR3 spans 15 residues. CDR3 protein: CASSEKEAGGNTIYF. CDR3 nucleotide sequence: TGTGCCAGCAGTGAAAAGGAAGCTGGAGGAAACACCATATATTTT.

The J gene is TRBJ2-7, the V gene TRBV5-1, with 7 bases lining up with TRBD2. The CDR3 contains 15 residues. Germline V lookup: CDR1 SGHRS, CDR2 YFSETQ. The junction had 9 bases not matched to a gene; V was cut back by 0 bases and J by 6 bases. In DNA form, the CDR3 reads TGCGCCAGCAGCTTGGTTTCTAGCGGAGAAACCGAGCAGTACTTC. Its translation: CASSLVSSGETEQYF. Variable domain in full (rest from reference TRBV5-1 and TRBJ2-7): KAGVTQTPRYLIKTRGQQVTLSCSPISGHRSVSWYQQTPGQGLQFLFEYFSETQRNKGNFPGRFSGRQFSNSRSEMNVSTLELGDSALYLCASSLVSSGETEQYFGPGTRLTVT.

J is TRBJ2-5 and V is TRBV19, with 7 bases aligning to TRBD2. The closer fit of TRBJ2-7 to the DNA end suggests the J call may be wrong. The CDR3 is made up of 14 amino acids. The V gene's germline CDR1 is LNHDA and CDR2 SQIVND (reference sequence). The chain's CDR3 is CASSIGEGTYEQYF. DNA of the CDR3: TGTGCCAGTAGTATCGGGGAGGGAACCTACGAGCAGTACTTC.

The chain combines TRBV7-9 with TRBJ1-2; no definite D call. V lost 0 bases and J lost 2, with 7 bases in between. The CDR3 runs 14 residues. Germline assignment: CDR1 SEHNR and CDR2 FQNEAQ (reference sequence). CDR3 sequence reads: CASSLARANYGYTF. The DNA of the CDR3 is TGTGCCAGCAGCTTAGCTAGGGCCAACTATGGCTACACCTTC.

The rearrangement links TRBV9 to TRBJ2-3, with D possibly matching TRBD2 (5 bases). Germline V lookup: CDR1 SGDLS, CDR2 YYNGEE. This CDR3 comprises 15 residues. V lost 4 bases to trimming and J lost 7 bases, with 19 bases between them. For the CDR3, the DNA is TGTGCCAGCAGCTCAACAGTCACGGACTTTAATACGCAGTATTTT. Its protein is CASSSTVTDFNTQYF.

In this sample, this clone turned up many times. The chain employs TRBV6-1 and TRBJ1-3; D is ambiguous. V was shortened by 5 bases and J by 0 bases, with 8 bases between the two germline ends. This CDR3 is built from 14 residues. The V gene's germline CDR1 is MNHNS and CDR2 SASEGT. In DNA form, the CDR3 reads TGTGCCAGCAGTTTTGCTGACTCTGGAAACACCATATATTTT. It encodes CASSFADSGNTIYF.

This clone was counted a single time. The chain links TRBV7-2 to TRBJ2-3; TRBD1 or TRBD2 may be the D gene (6 bases each). V dropped 1 base and J dropped 3 bases, with 14 bases sitting between them. The CDR3 is 16 amino acids. CDR1 and CDR2 from the germline V gene are SGHTA and FQGNSA. CDR3 bases: TGTGCCAGCAGCTTAGGTGGGGGGCAGGGGACAGATACGCAGTATTTT. It is translated as CASSLGGGQGTDTQYF.

Only one count was recorded for this clone. The chain recombines TRBV27 with TRBJ2-5; perhaps TRBD2 as D (5 bases). The germline V and J ends were trimmed by 7 bases and 14 bases, with 11 bases remaining between them. Germline CDR1 reads MNHEY; CDR2 reads SMNVEV (reference sequence). The CDR3 runs 9 residues. The CDR3 DNA is TGTGCCAGCATCTCCGGGGTATACTTC. It yields the protein CASISGVYF.

The J gene is TRBJ1-1, the V gene TRBV7-9; possibly TRBD1 for D (5 bases). The CDR3 consists of 13 residues. With 6 bases removed from V and 3 bases from J, the gap between germline ends came to 11 bases. Germline lookup yields CDR1 SEHNR and CDR2 FQNEAQ (reference sequence). CDR3 sequence (DNA): TGTGCCAGCAGAGACGTGGGGGACACTGAAGCTTTCTTT. It codes for CASRDVGDTEAFF.

The chain is built from TRBV6-5 and TRBJ2-7; 8 positions match TRBD2. The CDR3 has 14 amino acids. The germline gives CDR1 MNHEY, CDR2 SVGAGI. J was trimmed by 0 bases and V by 6 bases; bases with no gene match: 4. CDR3 amino acids: CASSQRGSSYEQYF. CDR3 nucleotide sequence: TGTGCCAGCAGCCAGCGGGGGAGCTCCTACGAGCAGTACTTC.

The rearrangement joins TRBV27 to TRBJ2-1; TRBD2 matches 7 bases. Germline-derived CDR1 and CDR2 are MNHEY and SMNVEV (reference sequence). The CDR3 totals 16 residues. The CDR3 reads CVTSSDPGLTYNEQFF. The CDR3 DNA reads TGTGTCACCAGCTCAGACCCGGGACTAACCTACAATGAGCAGTTCTTC.

This clone came up once. The rearrangement joins TRBV5-6 to TRBJ2-1; 7 bases map to TRBD2. The CDR3 sequence is 15 residues long. The junction had 10 bases not matched to a gene; V was cut back by 3 bases and J by 7 bases. From germline, CDR1 is SGHDT and CDR2 YYEEEE. This CDR3 is CASSSLASGGNEQFF. CDR3 DNA: TGTGCCAGCAGCTCCCTCGCTAGCGGAGGGAATGAGCAGTTCTTC.

This clone was counted at least ten times. The chain carries TRBV25-1 and TRBJ2-5; 8 bases are shared with TRBD1. CDR3 length: 17 amino acids. Germline values: CDR1 MGHDK, CDR2 SYGVNS. The ends lost 3 bases at V and 2 bases at J; junction bases unmatched: 11. The CDR3 is CASSEQTGQEKQETQYF. In DNA form, the CDR3 reads TGTGCCAGCAGTGAGCAAACGGGACAGGAGAAACAAGAGACCCAGTACTTC.

The V gene is TRBV7-2, the J gene TRBJ2-3; 11 bases are shared with TRBD2. The ends lost 6 bases at V and 0 bases at J; junction bases unmatched: 5. The length of the CDR3 is 16 residues. CDR1 is SGHTA, CDR2 FQGNSA, per germline. The CDR3: CASRTRTSGSTDTQYF. CDR3 nucleotides: TGTGCCAGCAGAACGCGGACTAGCGGGAGCACAGATACGCAGTATTTT. Full variable domain (remainder filled in from reference TRBV7-2 and TRBJ2-3): GAGVSQSPSNKVTEKGKDVELRCDPISGHTALYWYRQSLGQGLEFLIYFQGNSAPDKSGLPSDRFSAERTGGSVSTLTIQRTQQEDSAVYLCASRTRTSGSTDTQYFGPGTRLTVL.

This chain uses TRBV19 with TRBJ1-1; no definite D call. The length of the CDR3 is 15 residues. Germline lookup yields CDR1 LNHDA and CDR2 SQIVND (reference sequence). Trimming took off 6 bases at V and 3 bases at J, with 17 bases between the two ends. CDR3 loop: CASRTYEGWDTEAFF. CDR3 nucleotides: TGTGCCAGTAGGACTTACGAAGGGTGGGACACTGAAGCTTTCTTT. The full variable domain, completed using reference TRBV19 and TRBJ1-1, is DGGITQSPKYLFRKEGQNVTLSCEQNLNHDAMYWYRQDPGQGLRLIYYSQIVNDFQKGDIAEGYSVSREKKESFPLTVTSAQKNPTAFYLCASRTYEGWDTEAFFGQGTRLTVV.

The rearrangement uses TRBV5-4 and TRBJ2-2; no firm D call. CDR3 length equals 13 residues. Germline V CDR1 and CDR2: SGHNT, YYREEE (reference sequence). Trimming removed 0 bases at V and 6 bases at J, with 6 bases between. Here the CDR3 DNA reads TGTGCCAGCAGCTTGGTGTTTTCCGGGGAGCTGTTTTTT. This encodes CASSLVFSGELFF.

The chain carries TRBV29-1 and TRBJ1-3; D is uncertain. This CDR3 has 12 amino acids. Germline V gene data show CDR1 as SQVTM and CDR2 as ANQGSEA. Trimming took off 4 bases at V and 0 bases at J, with 4 bases between the two ends. The DNA for the CDR3 is TGCAGCGTTGGAGGCTCTGGAAACACCATATATTTT. Translated: CSVGGSGNTIYF.

This chain uses TRBV29-1 with TRBJ2-2, with TRBD1 matching 7 bases. Germline CDR1 SQVTM, CDR2 ANQGSEA. Trimming at V came to 6 bases and at J to 4 bases, leaving 5 bases not matched to a gene. The CDR3 covers 13 residues. The CDR3 spells CSVRQGGTGELFF. CDR3 DNA: TGCAGCGTGAGACAGGGCGGCACCGGGGAGCTGTTTTTT.